The present T cell receptor beta chain was sequenced within a study of intratumoral heterogeneity in liver cancer. For context, the study as a whole: In the full approximately 14-patient cohort, the median age was roughly 63 years and the majority of patients were male. A total of just over 70 multiregional samples from roughly 15 HCC patients, consisting of more than 45 tumoral and 20 or so adjacent nontumoral regions, were included in the overall cohort. To examine intratumor heterogeneity, the study integrated RNA-seq, DNA sequencing, TCR-seq and SNP array data obtained from multiple regions of hepatocellular carcinoma specimens.

Using the immunoSEQ assay, the TCR beta chain CDR3 regions were sequenced from genomic DNA. Rearranged VDJ segments were amplified with primers that anneal to V and J segments. In the original analysis: Clonality and richness metrics were computed with the ImmunoSeq Analyzer software. Clones with differential abundance between regions were identified with Fisher's exact test combined with a beta-binomial method for additional stringency. The source is immuneACCESS, and TCRdb retained only in-frame sequences with V and J called. Part of the clones is not carried over; for the studies checked, unresolved V genes explain less than half of this, and the remainder is unexplained. The D gene and trimming were derived from the DNA, and the V and J assignments and clone size from that table. The sample records about 20,000 clones, just under 75% of which are singletons. Of the sample, roughly 17% is held by the ten largest clones.

A word on this clone: This clone's antigen is unknown. No clone much larger than this one lies a single base away; base qualities are absent.

Early-stage hepatocellular carcinoma was present in all patients, and no therapy was administered to any patient before surgical resection. No macroscopic evidence of necrosis or hemorrhage was present in the sampled areas. Multiple regions from two patients underwent TCR sequencing (ImmunoSeq). Frozen resection tissue samples were collected at a distance of at least 1 cm from each other. Samples with the label N were taken from nontumoral liver tissue next to the tumor. Genomic DNA was extracted from bulk tissue using the DNeasy blood and tissue kit. CDR3 length: 15 amino acids, cysteine to phenylalanine. The kept DNA is CDR3 alone, 45 bases in frame from the first base. V is cut by 4 bases and J by 0 bases, and the space between the germline ends is 8 bases. As encoded in the germline V gene, CDR1 is KGHDR while CDR2 is SFDVKD. What the authors observed across the whole study: The authors noted a relatively low number of patients and under-sampled tumor-infiltrating lymphocyte representation as limitations.

The chain was built from TRBV24-1 and TRBJ2-2, with no confident D gene call. The TCR sequence derives from a woman aged 70 to 79 with hepatocellular carcinoma. The material sequenced was tumor-adjacent normal tissue, taken before any cancer treatment. The CDR3 reads CATSEAESNTGELFF. The base sequence is TGTGCCACCAGTGAGGCGGAGTCGAACACCGGGGAGCTGTTTTTT.